These 7 T cell receptor beta chains share one sample of origin, sequenced in a study of T cell responses to AZD1222 COVID-19 vaccine. Some clones are missing from TCRdb's copy, which holds only in-frame ones; the method was immunoSEQ multiplex PCR. The table includes over 95,000 clones, roughly nine tenths detected once. Sequenced material: peripheral blood, taken 28 days after the second AZD1222 dose. These receptors all stem from an adult who received the AZD1222 COVID-19 vaccine.

In the case of this clone: Other DNA sequences from this sample encode an identical CDR3 as well. The chain employs TRBV28 and TRBJ2-2, with D maybe TRBD1 (5 bases). The CDR3 has 13 amino acids. The V gene lost 4 bases and the J gene lost 7 bases, with 10 bases spanning the gap. CDR1 and CDR2 from the germline V gene are MDHEN and SYDVKM. CDR3: CASSSRGNGELFF. Written as DNA, the CDR3 is TGTGCCAGCAGTTCAAGGGGTAACGGGGAGCTGTTTTTT.

The chain employs TRBV6-5 and TRBJ2-1, with TRBD1 as a possible D gene (6 bases). CDR3 length equals 14 residues. Germline V lookup: CDR1 MNHEY, CDR2 SVGAGI. V was cut by 5 bases and J by 6 bases, with 14 bases left in between. CDR3 sequence (DNA): TGTGCCAGCAGTCAATTCGGACAGATCAATGAGCAGTTCTTC. Its protein is CASSQFGQINEQFF.

The rearrangement uses TRBV28 and TRBJ1-3, with 8 nucleotides matching TRBD1. The CDR3 length is 14 residues. V dropped 6 bases and J dropped 3; count of bases not matched to a gene: 4. Per germline, CDR1 MDHEN and CDR2 SYDVKM. The CDR3 DNA is TGTGCCAGCAGGCCCACAGGGGGTGGAAACACCATATATTTT. Protein: CASRPTGGGNTIYF.

This chain joins TRBV30 and TRBJ2-1; D gene ambiguous. CDR1 and CDR2 (germline): GTSNPN, SVGIG (reference sequence). This CDR3 is built from 14 residues. The V and J ends lost 0 bases and 2 bases respectively, with 8 bases between them. The CDR3 is CAWSVGGPYNEQFF. CDR3 sequence (DNA): TGTGCCTGGAGTGTGGGCGGCCCCTACAATGAGCAGTTCTTC.

This rearrangement joins TRBV5-1 to TRBJ1-1; 8 bases map to TRBD1. V lost 4 bases to trimming and J lost 4 bases; unmatched junction nucleotides: 6. In germline, CDR1 is SGHRS, CDR2 YFSETQ. The CDR3 spans 14 residues. This CDR3 is CASSRGQGGTEAFF. DNA for the CDR3: TGCGCCAGCAGCAGAGGACAGGGAGGCACTGAAGCTTTCTTT.

V is TRBV7-2 and J is TRBJ1-2; weak D call: TRBD1 (6 bases). With 5 bases removed from V and 7 bases from J, the gap between germline ends came to 17 bases. Germline V gene lookup returns CDR1 SGHTA and CDR2 FQGNSA. This CDR3 comprises 14 residues. CDR3 sequence reads: CASSAGQQLSGYTF. The CDR3 bases are TGTGCCAGCAGCGCCGGACAGCAACTCTCTGGCTACACCTTC.

This rearrangement joins TRBV5-1 to TRBJ1-1; D not resolved. CDR3 length: 14 residues. CDR1 and CDR2 from the germline V gene are SGHRS and YFSETQ. V dropped 3 bases and J dropped 2 bases, with 11 bases sitting between them. The CDR3 nucleotides read TGCGCCAGCAGCTCGGGAGCCGGTAACACTGAAGCTTTCTTT. Its translation: CASSSGAGNTEAFF.